A single sample gave rise to the 9 T cell receptor beta chains below, sequenced in a study of pediatric ulcerative colitis. Generated by immunoSEQ multiplex PCR, the TCRdb table keeps only in-frame clones and is missing some. Of roughly 30,000 clones listed, roughly 82% are singletons. The specimen was blood. Source of these receptors: a boy younger than 18 with severe ulcerative colitis.

The rearrangement joins TRBV6-5 to TRBJ1-3; the D is unclear. Looked up from germline, CDR1 is MNHEY and CDR2 is SVGAGI. The CDR3 extends over 12 amino acids. The V end lost 8 bases, the J end lost 1 base, and 6 bases lay between the germline ends. CDR3 amino acids: CASGSSGNTIYF. The CDR3 coding sequence is TGTGCCAGCGGTAGTTCTGGAAACACCATATATTTT.

The CDR3 DNA is TGCAGCGTTGTGGGGGGCTCTGGAGGCTACACCTTC. As protein: CSVVGGSGGYTF. The rearrangement joins TRBV29-1 to TRBJ1-2, with a tentative D call TRBD1 (6 bases). In germline, CDR1 is SQVTM, CDR2 ANQGSEA. The CDR3 runs 12 residues. The V end lost 4 bases, the J end lost 8 bases, and 14 bases lay between the germline ends.

V is TRBV18 and J is TRBJ2-2; D is ambiguous. Deletions cut 2 bases from V and 6 bases from J, with 4 bases between. The CDR3 has 12 residues. CDR1 is KGHSH, CDR2 LQKENI, per germline. The CDR3 reads CASSPGAGELFF. DNA for the CDR3: TGTGCCAGCTCACCAGGGGCCGGGGAGCTGTTTTTT.

The gene calls are TRBV5-1 and TRBJ2-2; D uncertain. The CDR3 totals 14 residues. V lost 1 base to trimming and J lost 0 bases, with 4 bases between them. The germline V gene has CDR1 SGHRS and CDR2 YFSETQ. Written as DNA, the CDR3 is TGCGCCAGCAGCTTGCAGGCGAACACCGGGGAGCTGTTTTTT. Its protein product is CASSLQANTGELFF.

The gene calls are TRBV6-5 and TRBJ2-1, with TRBD2 matching 10 bases. V was clipped by 0 bases and J by 4 bases; unmatched bases: 3. The CDR3 is 16 amino acids. Germline CDR1 MNHEY, CDR2 SVGAGI. The CDR3: CASSYSLAGPYNEQFF. CDR3 bases: TGTGCCAGCAGTTACTCACTAGCGGGGCCTTACAATGAGCAGTTCTTC.

V usage is TRBV29-1 and J usage is TRBJ2-1; D unresolved. V gave up 0 bases and J gave up 9 bases, with 12 bases separating them. The CDR3 runs 13 residues. In germline, CDR1 is SQVTM, CDR2 ANQGSEA. Written as DNA, the CDR3 is TGCAGCGTTGAAGAGGCAGCCAAGATTGAGCAGTTCTTC. This encodes CSVEEAAKIEQFF.

For the CDR3, the DNA is TGTGCCAGCAGTTATCAGACTAGTAGCGTGACCCAGTACTTC. It specifies CASSYQTSSVTQYF. The chain carries TRBV6-5 and TRBJ2-5; weak D call: TRBD2 (6 bases). This CDR3 is 14 amino acids long. The V gene's germline CDR1 is MNHEY and CDR2 SVGAGI. Between the trimmed V and J ends, which lost 3 bases and 7 bases, there was a span of 15 bases.

This chain connects TRBV7-2 to TRBJ1-1; 9 nucleotides align to TRBD1. CDR1 and CDR2 (germline): SGHTA, FQGNSA. This CDR3 region has 15 residues. V lost 6 bases, J lost 4 bases, and 9 bases stayed unmatched. In DNA, the CDR3 is TGTGCCAGCAGATATACGCTGACAGGGGGCACTGAAGCTTTCTTT. The encoded protein is CASRYTLTGGTEAFF. Full variable domain (outside the CDR3, taken from reference TRBV7-2 and TRBJ1-1): GAGVSQSPSNKVTEKGKDVELRCDPISGHTALYWYRQSLGQGLEFLIYFQGNSAPDKSGLPSDRFSAERTGGSVSTLTIQRTQQEDSAVYLCASRYTLTGGTEAFFGQGTRLTVV.

In its sample, this clone was seen once. The chain links TRBV6-1 to TRBJ1-5; 9 bases map to TRBD1. V lost 4 bases to trimming and J lost 2 bases; unmatched junction nucleotides: 3. From germline, CDR1 is MNHNS and CDR2 SASEGT. The CDR3 spans 15 residues. CDR3 residues: CASSVWTGGNQPQHF. CDR3 bases: TGTGCCAGCAGTGTCTGGACAGGGGGCAATCAGCCCCAGCATTTT.